This record looks at one T cell receptor beta chain sequence and its context. Antigen: not known. This entry belongs to a study of tumour-infiltrating T cells in Burkitt lymphoma. Study context: Patients covered every epidemiological subtype of Burkitt lymphoma. Productive clonality predicted overall and progression-free survival. Study-level results: Public clonotypes, several, appeared across numerous Burkitt lymphoma patients.

The table came from immunoSEQ multiplex PCR; TCRdb's copy has only in-frame clones and leaves some out. The sample contains fewer than 350 clones, about an eighth of which appear only once. Sequenced: tumor tissue. The sequence was collected from a human donor with Burkitt lymphoma.

The DNA for the CDR3 is TGTGCCAGCAGTGTAACAGACACCGGGGAGCTGTTTTTT. Protein sequence: CASSVTDTGELFF. This rearrangement joins TRBV2 to TRBJ2-2; D gene ambiguous. Germline CDR1 is SNHLY and CDR2 is FYNNEI. Trimming shortened V by 4 bases and J by 3 bases, and 6 bases separated the two germline ends. This CDR3 spans 13 amino acids.